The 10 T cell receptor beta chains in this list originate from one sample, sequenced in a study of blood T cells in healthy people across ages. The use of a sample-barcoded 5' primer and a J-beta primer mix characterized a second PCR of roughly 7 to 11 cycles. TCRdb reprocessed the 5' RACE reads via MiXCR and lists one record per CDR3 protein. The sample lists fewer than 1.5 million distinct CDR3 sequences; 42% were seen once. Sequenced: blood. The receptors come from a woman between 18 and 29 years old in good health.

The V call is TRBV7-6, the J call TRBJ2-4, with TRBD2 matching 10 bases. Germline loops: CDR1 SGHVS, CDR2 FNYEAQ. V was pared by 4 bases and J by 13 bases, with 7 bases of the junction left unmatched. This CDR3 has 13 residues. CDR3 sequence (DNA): TGTGCCAGCAGCTCAACTAGCGGGGACCCCCAGTACTTC. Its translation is CASSSTSGDPQYF.

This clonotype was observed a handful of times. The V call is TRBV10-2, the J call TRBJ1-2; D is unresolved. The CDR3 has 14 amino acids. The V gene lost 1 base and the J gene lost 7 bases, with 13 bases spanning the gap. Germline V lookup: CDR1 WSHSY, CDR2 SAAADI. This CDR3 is CASSEFLGGSGYTF. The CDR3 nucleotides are TGCGCCAGCAGTGAGTTTTTAGGAGGATCTGGCTACACCTTC.

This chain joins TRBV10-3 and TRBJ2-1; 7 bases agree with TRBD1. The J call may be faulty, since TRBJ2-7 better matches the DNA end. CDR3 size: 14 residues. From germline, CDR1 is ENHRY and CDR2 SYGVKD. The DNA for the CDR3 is TGTAGAGGGCGGACAGGTGGGTCCTACAATGAGCAGTACTTC. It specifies CRGRTGGSYNEQYF.

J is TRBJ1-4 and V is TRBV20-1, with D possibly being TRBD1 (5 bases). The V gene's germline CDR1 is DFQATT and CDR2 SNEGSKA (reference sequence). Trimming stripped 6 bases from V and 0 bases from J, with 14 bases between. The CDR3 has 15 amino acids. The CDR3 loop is CSASGPAPTNEKLFF. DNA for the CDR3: TGCAGTGCGTCGGGACCCGCTCCAACTAATGAAAAACTGTTTTTT.

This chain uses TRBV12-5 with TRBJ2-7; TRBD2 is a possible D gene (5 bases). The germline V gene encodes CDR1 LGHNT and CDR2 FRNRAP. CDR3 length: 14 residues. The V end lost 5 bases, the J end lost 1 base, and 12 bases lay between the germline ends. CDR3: CASGPMDFSYEQYF. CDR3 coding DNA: TGTGCTAGTGGTCCCATGGACTTTTCCTACGAGCAGTACTTC.

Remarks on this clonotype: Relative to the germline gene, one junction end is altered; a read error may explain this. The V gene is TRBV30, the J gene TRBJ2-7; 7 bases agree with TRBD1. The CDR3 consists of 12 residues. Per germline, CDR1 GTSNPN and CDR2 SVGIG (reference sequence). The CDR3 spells CAGSDRAYEQYF. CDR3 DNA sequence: TGTGCCGGGAGTGACAGGGCCTACGAGCAGTACTTC.

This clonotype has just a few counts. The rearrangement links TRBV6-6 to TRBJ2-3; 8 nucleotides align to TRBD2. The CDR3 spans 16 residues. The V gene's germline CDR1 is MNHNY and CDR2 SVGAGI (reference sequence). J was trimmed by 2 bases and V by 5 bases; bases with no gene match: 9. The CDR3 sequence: CASSPPGGTLTDTQYF. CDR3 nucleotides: TGTGCCAGCAGTCCTCCGGGGGGGACGCTCACAGATACGCAGTATTTT.

The chain's CDR3 is CASSTRGHLDTQYF. Written as DNA, the CDR3 is TGTGCCAGCAGTACCAGGGGGCATCTAGATACGCAGTATTTT. The chain employs TRBV25-1 and TRBJ2-3; 8 bases are shared with TRBD1. Germline V gene lookup returns CDR1 MGHDK and CDR2 SYGVNS. The CDR3 length is 14 residues. V lost 5 bases and J lost 5; bases outside the gene matches: 6.

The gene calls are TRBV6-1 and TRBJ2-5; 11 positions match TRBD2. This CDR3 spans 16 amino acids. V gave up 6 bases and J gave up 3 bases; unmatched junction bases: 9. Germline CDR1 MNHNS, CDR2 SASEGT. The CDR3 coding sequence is TGTGCCAGCAGCGAACCTAGCGGGGGGACTAAAGAGACCCAGTACTTC. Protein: CASSEPSGGTKETQYF.

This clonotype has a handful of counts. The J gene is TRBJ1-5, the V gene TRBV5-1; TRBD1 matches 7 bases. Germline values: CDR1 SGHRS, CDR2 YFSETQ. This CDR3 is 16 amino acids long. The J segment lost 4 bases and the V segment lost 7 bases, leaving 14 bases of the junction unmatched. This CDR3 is CASGTRQGESNQPQHF. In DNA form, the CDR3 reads TGCGCCAGCGGTACCAGACAGGGAGAGTCGAATCAGCCCCAGCATTTT. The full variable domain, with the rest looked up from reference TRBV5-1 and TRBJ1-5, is KAGVTQTPRYLIKTRGQQVTLSCSPISGHRSVSWYQQTPGQGLQFLFEYFSETQRNKGNFPGRFSGRQFSNSRSEMNVSTLELGDSALYLCASGTRQGESNQPQHFGDGTRLSIL.